Below are 13 T cell receptor beta chains sequenced from a single sample in a study of human T cells and chemical hapten exposure (dated by TCRdb to the early 2020s). The label giving this sample's time point can be read as: patch test 2, 6 weeks after DPC sensitization. The sample's treatment or condition label, decoded: therapeutic diphenylcyclopropenone sensitization with weekly scalp DPC. Library preparation was by RACE. The sequencer listed for this sample is NextSeq 500. TCRdb ran its own pipeline on the public reads, namely fastp trimming at Q25 and MiXCR clone calling, and kept in-frame beta chains. Identical CDR3 proteins give one entry, which carries the most common genes and DNA. For this sample there are 95,000 or so distinct CDR3 sequences; approximately 10% appear just once. The ten largest clonotypes hold about 3% of the sample. This sample comprised whole blood, obtained in connection with sensitization to the hapten diphenylcyclopropenone (DPC). These receptors were taken from a woman aged 40-49 years with alopecia areata. Some clones in this sample may be carry-over from other donors' samples.

The chain links TRBV7-2 to TRBJ2-2; D perhaps matches TRBD2 (5 bases). Between the trimmed V and J ends, which lost 1 base and 4 bases, there was a span of 10 bases. The germline V gene encodes CDR1 SGHTA and CDR2 FQGNSA. This CDR3 contains 15 residues. CDR3 DNA sequence: TGTGCCAGCAGCTTAGTAACTAGTTTCACCGGGGAGCTGTTTTTT. This gives the protein CASSLVTSFTGELFF.

The V gene is TRBV14, the J gene TRBJ2-5, with D perhaps matching TRBD2 (7 bases). The CDR3 runs 14 residues. CDR1 and CDR2 from the germline V gene are SGHDN and FVKESK. V was trimmed by 1 base and J by 5 bases, leaving 11 bases between them. The CDR3 DNA reads as TGTGCCAGCAGCCAAGGGGGGGGCTCCGAGACCCAGTACTTC. This sequence encodes CASSQGGGSETQYF.

This clonotype was recorded many times. CDR3 protein: CASTTTGYPGYTF. CDR3 bases: TGTGCCAGCACCACGACAGGGTATCCAGGCTACACCTTC. V usage is TRBV3-1 and J usage is TRBJ1-2, with 7 positions matching TRBD1. The germline gives CDR1 LGHDT, CDR2 YNNKEL (reference sequence). With V trimmed by 7 bases and J by 8 bases, 10 bases remained unmatched. The CDR3 has 13 amino acids.

The rearrangement links TRBV6-2 or TRBV6-3 to TRBJ2-1; unclear D gene. The CDR3 length is 14 residues. Per germline, CDR1 MNHEY and CDR2 SVGEGT. Trimming shortened V by 5 bases and J by 7 bases, and 15 bases separated the two germline ends. CDR3 loop: CASSRSQVWNEQFF. In DNA form, the CDR3 reads TGTGCCAGCAGTAGGAGCCAGGTATGGAATGAGCAGTTCTTC.

V and J are TRBV7-9 and TRBJ1-4; the D is unclear. Germline-derived CDR1 and CDR2 are SEHNR and FQNEAQ (reference sequence). Trimming stripped 3 bases from V and 6 bases from J, with 5 bases between. CDR3 length equals 12 residues. CDR3 bases: TGTGCCAGCAGCTTGGCTGATGAAAAACTGTTTTTT. It codes for CASSLADEKLFF.

The genes are TRBV27 and TRBJ2-1; 10 nucleotides agree with TRBD2. CDR1 is MNHEY, CDR2 SMNVEV, per germline (reference sequence). V dropped 8 bases and J dropped 0; count of bases not matched to a gene: 7. This CDR3 is built from 16 residues. The CDR3 spells CASGEGLANSYNEQFF. The CDR3 bases are TGTGCCAGCGGGGAGGGACTAGCGAACTCCTACAATGAGCAGTTCTTC.

This clonotype was observed at least ten times. V and J are TRBV7-2 and TRBJ2-2; 7 positions agree with TRBD1. V dropped 5 bases and J dropped 5; count of bases not matched to a gene: 5. The CDR3 loop spans 14 amino acids. CDR1 is SGHTA and CDR2 is FQGNSA in the germline V gene. As DNA, the CDR3 is TGTGCCAGCAGCACCACACAGGGGACCGGGGAGCTGTTTTTT. The encoded protein is CASSTTQGTGELFF. The entire variable domain, with the rest obtained from reference TRBV7-2 and TRBJ2-2, is as follows: GAGVSQSPSNKVTEKGKDVELRCDPISGHTALYWYRQSLGQGLEFLIYFQGNSAPDKSGLPSDRFSAERTGGSVSTLTIQRTQQEDSAVYLCASSTTQGTGELFFGEGSRLTVL.

This clonotype appeared a few times. The V and J genes are TRBV27 and TRBJ2-7; TRBD2 agrees at 7 bases. Trimming removed 0 bases from V and 0 bases from J; junction bases left unmatched: 2. The CDR3 is made up of 15 amino acids. Germline CDR1 reads MNHEY; CDR2 reads SMNVEV (reference sequence). For the CDR3, the DNA is TGTGCCAGCAGTTTATCCGGCGGGAGCTCCTACGAGCAGTACTTC. Its protein is CASSLSGGSSYEQYF.

The sample holds many counts of this clonotype. The rearrangement links TRBV2 to TRBJ1-6; TRBD1 matches at 9 bases. CDR3 length: 14 residues. Trimming removed 11 bases from V and 10 bases from J; junction bases left unmatched: 12. Germline V gene lookup returns CDR1 SNHLY and CDR2 FYNNEI. CDR3 DNA sequence: TGTGCCGCCGGGGACAGGGTGGGGTGGTCACCCCTCCACTTT. This encodes CAAGDRVGWSPLHF. Variable domain in full (rest from reference TRBV2 and TRBJ1-6): EPEVTQTPSHQVTQMGQEVILRCVPISNHLYFYWYRQILGQKVEFLVSFYNNEISEKSEIFDDQFSVERPDGSNFTLKIRSTKLEDSAMYFCAAGDRVGWSPLHFGNGTRLTVT.

This clonotype was seen ten or more times. This chain uses TRBV5-1 with TRBJ1-1; TRBD1 aligns across 7 bases. The germline V gene encodes CDR1 SGHRS and CDR2 YFSETQ. CDR3 length: 14 amino acids. Trimming cost V 3 bases and J 8 bases; bases outside gene matches: 10. The CDR3, as DNA: TGCGCCAGCAGCTCCACCGGACAGGCCGAAGAAGCTTTCTTT. It is translated as CASSSTGQAEEAFF.

The chain couples TRBV6-6 to TRBJ1-1; D is uncertain. This CDR3 comprises 14 residues. Germline CDR1 reads MNHNY; CDR2 reads SVGAGI (reference sequence). V lost 9 bases and J lost 1, with 15 bases in between. CDR3 sequence reads: CASVPSVGNTEAFF. The CDR3 bases are TGTGCCAGTGTCCCCTCCGTTGGGAACACTGAAGCTTTCTTT.

The chain uses TRBV7-9 and TRBJ2-2, with TRBD1 matching over 7 bases. The V gene end was trimmed by 5 bases and the J gene end by 0 bases; junction bases not matched to a gene: 9. The CDR3 is 17 amino acids. From germline, CDR1 is SEHNR and CDR2 FQNEAQ (reference sequence). CDR3: CASSLTGDPTNTGELFF. The CDR3 region has the DNA TGTGCCAGCAGCCTCACAGGGGACCCCACGAACACCGGGGAGCTGTTTTTT.

This clonotype has a count of ten or more. This chain uses TRBV5-4 with TRBJ1-2; the D gene is possibly TRBD1 (6 bases). The V gene lost 1 base and the J gene lost 8 bases, with 18 bases spanning the gap. This CDR3 has 15 amino acids. The germline V gene has CDR1 SGHNT and CDR2 YYREEE (reference sequence). The CDR3 loop reads CASSLIGGLTRGYTF. In nucleotides, the CDR3 is TGTGCCAGCAGCTTGATAGGGGGGCTAACGCGGGGCTACACCTTC.